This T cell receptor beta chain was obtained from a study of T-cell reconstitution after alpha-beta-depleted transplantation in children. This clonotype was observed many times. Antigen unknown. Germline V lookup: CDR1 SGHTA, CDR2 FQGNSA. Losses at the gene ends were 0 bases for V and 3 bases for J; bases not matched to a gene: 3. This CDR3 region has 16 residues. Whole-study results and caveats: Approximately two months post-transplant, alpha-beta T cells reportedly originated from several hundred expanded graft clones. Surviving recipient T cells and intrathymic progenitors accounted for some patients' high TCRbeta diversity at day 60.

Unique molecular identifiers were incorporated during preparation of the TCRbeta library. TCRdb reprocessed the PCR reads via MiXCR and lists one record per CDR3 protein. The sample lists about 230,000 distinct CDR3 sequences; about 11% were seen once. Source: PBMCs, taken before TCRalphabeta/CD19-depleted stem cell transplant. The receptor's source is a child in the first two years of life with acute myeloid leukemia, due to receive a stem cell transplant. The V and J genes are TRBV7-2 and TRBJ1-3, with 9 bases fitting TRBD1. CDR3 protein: CASSLAQGANGNTIYF. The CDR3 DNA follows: TGTGCCAGCAGCTTAGCACAGGGGGCAAATGGAAACACCATATATTTT.